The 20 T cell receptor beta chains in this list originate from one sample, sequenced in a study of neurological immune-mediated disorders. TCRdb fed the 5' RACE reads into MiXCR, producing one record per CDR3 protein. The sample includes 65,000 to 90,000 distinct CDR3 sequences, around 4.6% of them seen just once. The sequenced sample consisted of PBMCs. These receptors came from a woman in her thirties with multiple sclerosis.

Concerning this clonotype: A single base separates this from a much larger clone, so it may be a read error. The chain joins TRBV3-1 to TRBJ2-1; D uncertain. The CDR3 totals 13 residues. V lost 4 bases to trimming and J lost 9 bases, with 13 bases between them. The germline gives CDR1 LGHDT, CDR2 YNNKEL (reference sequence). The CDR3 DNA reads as TGTGCCAGCAGCCGTACCTGGAGTAGTGAGCAGTTCTTC. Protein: CASSRTWSSEQFF.

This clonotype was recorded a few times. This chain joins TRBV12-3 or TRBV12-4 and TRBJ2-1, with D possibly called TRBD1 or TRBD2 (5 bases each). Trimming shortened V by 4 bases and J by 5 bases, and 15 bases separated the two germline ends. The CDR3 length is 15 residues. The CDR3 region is CASSSPRDGHNEQFF. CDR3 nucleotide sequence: TGTGCCAGCAGTTCCCCCCGGGACGGACACAATGAGCAGTTCTTC.

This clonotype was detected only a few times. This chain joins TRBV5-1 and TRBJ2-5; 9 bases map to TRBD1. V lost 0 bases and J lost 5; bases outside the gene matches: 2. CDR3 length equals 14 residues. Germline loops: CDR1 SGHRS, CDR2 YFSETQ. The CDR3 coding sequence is TGCGCCAGCAGCTTGGGGGACAGGGCGGAGACCCAGTACTTC. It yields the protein CASSLGDRAETQYF.

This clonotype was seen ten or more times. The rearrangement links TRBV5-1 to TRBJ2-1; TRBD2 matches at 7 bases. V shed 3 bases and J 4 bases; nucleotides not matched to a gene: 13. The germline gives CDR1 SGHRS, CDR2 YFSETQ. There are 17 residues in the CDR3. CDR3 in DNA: TGCGCCAGCAGCTGGGGGGGAGGCCACAGCGGGTACAATGAGCAGTTCTTC. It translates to CASSWGGGHSGYNEQFF.

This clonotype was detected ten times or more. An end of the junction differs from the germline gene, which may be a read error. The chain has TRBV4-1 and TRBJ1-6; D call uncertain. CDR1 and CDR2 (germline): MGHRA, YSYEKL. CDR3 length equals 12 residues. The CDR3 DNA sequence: TGCGACAGCAGCAAAGGAATTTCACCCCTCCACTTT. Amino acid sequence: CDSSKGISPLHF.

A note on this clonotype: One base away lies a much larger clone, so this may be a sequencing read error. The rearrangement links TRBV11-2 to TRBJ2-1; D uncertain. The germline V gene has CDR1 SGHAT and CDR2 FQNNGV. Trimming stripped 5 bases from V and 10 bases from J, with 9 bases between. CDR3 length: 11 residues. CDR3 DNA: TGTGCCAGCAGCGGCGGAAAGGAGCAGTTCTTC. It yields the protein CASSGGKEQFF.

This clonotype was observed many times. Written as DNA, the CDR3 is TGTGCCAGCAGCTTTGGGACTAGCGGGTTTGATACGCAGTATTTT. This gives the protein CASSFGTSGFDTQYF. The chain couples TRBV7-3 to TRBJ2-3, with 12 bases fitting TRBD2. The germline gives CDR1 SGHTA, CDR2 FQGTGA. After removal of 3 bases from V and 6 bases from J, the junction contained 4 bases not matched to a gene. The CDR3 contains 15 residues.

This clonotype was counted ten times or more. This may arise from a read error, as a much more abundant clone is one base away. CDR3 nucleotide sequence: TGTGCCAGCAGCCAGGTGGGGCGGAAAGAGGAAACCTTC. Translating it yields CASSQVGRKEETF. This chain connects TRBV4-2 to TRBJ1-2; D may be TRBD1 (5 bases). The germline V gene has CDR1 LGHNA and CDR2 YNFKEQ. Trimming cost V 3 bases and J 14 bases, with 19 bases left between them. The CDR3 covers 13 residues.

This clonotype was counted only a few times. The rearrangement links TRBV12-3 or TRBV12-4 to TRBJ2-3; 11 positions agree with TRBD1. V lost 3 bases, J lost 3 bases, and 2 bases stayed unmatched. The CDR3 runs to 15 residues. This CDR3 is CASSFGTGGTDTQYF. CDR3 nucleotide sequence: TGTGCCAGCAGTTTCGGGACAGGGGGGACAGATACGCAGTATTTT.

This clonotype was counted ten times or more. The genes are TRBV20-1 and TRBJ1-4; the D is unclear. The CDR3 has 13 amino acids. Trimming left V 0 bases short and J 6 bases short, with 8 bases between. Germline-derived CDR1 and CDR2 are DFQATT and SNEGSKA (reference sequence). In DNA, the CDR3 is TGCAGTGCTAGAGATGTTGGTTATGAAAAACTGTTTTTT. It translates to CSARDVGYEKLFF.

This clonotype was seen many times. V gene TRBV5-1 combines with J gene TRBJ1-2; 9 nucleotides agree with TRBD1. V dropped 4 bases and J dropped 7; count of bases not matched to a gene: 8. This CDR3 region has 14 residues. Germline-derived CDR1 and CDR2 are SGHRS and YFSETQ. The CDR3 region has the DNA TGCGCCAGCAGCCGTCCGGGACAGGGCTCTGGCTACACCTTC. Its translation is CASSRPGQGSGYTF. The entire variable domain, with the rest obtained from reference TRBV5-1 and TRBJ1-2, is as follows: KAGVTQTPRYLIKTRGQQVTLSCSPISGHRSVSWYQQTPGQGLQFLFEYFSETQRNKGNFPGRFSGRQFSNSRSEMNVSTLELGDSALYLCASSRPGQGSGYTFGSGTRLTVV.

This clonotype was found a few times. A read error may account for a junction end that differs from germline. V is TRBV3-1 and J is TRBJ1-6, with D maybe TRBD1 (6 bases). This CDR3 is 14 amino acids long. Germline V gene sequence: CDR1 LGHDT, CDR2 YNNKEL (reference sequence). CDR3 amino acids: CASSHGQKHSTLNF. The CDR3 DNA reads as TGTGCCAGCAGCCACGGACAGAAACATTCAACCCTCAACTTT.

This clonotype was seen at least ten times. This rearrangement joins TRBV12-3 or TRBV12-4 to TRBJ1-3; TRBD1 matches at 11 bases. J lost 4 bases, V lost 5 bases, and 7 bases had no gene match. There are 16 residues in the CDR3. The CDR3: CASSLGQGAEGNTIYF. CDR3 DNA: TGTGCCAGCAGTCTCGGACAGGGGGCGGAAGGAAACACCATATATTTT.

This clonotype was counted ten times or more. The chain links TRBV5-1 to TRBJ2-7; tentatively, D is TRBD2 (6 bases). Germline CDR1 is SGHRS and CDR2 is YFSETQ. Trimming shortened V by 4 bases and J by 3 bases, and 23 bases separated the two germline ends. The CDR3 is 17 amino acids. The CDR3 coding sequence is TGCGCCAGCAGCCTTAGGTCTTTCCGGGACTTCGGCTACGAGCAGTACTTC. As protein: CASSLRSFRDFGYEQYF.

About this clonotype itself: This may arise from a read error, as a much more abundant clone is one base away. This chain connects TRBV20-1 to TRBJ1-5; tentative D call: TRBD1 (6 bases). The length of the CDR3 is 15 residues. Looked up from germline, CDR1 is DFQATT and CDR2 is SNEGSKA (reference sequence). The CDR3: CSAIDARGSNQHQHF. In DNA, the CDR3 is TGCAGTGCAATCGATGCCAGGGGATCCAATCAGCACCAGCATTTT.

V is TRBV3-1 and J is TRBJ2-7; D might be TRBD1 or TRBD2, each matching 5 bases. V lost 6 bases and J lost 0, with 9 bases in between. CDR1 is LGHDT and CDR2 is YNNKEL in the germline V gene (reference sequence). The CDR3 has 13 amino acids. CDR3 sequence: CASRVGGSYEQYF. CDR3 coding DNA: TGTGCCAGCAGGGTTGGGGGCTCCTACGAGCAGTACTTC.

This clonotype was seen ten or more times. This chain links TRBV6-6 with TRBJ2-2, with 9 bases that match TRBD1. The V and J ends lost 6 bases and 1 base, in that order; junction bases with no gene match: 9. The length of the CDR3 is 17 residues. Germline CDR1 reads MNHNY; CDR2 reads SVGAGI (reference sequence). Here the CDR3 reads CASSITGGVGNTGELFF. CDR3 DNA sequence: TGTGCCAGCAGCATTACAGGGGGCGTTGGGAACACCGGGGAGCTGTTTTTT.

For the CDR3, the DNA is TGCGCCAGCAGCTTGGCTTGGGGCCAAGCTTTCTTT. Translating gives CASSLAWGQAFF. This chain links TRBV5-1 with TRBJ1-1, with D perhaps TRBD1 (5 bases). The ends were cut back, 0 bases at V and 9 bases at J, with 9 bases in the middle. CDR3 length: 12 residues. Germline CDR1 SGHRS, CDR2 YFSETQ.

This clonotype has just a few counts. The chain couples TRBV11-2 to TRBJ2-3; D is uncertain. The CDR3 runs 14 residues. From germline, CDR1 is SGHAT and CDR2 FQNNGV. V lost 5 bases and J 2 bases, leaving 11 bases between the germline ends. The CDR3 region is CASSQSQVTDTQYF. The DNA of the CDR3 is TGTGCCAGCAGCCAATCCCAGGTCACAGATACGCAGTATTTT.

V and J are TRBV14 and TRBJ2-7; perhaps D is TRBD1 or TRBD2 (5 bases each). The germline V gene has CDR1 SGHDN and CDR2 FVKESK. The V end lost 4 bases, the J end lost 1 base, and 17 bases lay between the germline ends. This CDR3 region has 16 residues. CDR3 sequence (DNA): TGTGCCAGCAGCCTTCTTGGTGGGACGGGTTCCTACGAGCAGTACTTC. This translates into CASSLLGGTGSYEQYF.